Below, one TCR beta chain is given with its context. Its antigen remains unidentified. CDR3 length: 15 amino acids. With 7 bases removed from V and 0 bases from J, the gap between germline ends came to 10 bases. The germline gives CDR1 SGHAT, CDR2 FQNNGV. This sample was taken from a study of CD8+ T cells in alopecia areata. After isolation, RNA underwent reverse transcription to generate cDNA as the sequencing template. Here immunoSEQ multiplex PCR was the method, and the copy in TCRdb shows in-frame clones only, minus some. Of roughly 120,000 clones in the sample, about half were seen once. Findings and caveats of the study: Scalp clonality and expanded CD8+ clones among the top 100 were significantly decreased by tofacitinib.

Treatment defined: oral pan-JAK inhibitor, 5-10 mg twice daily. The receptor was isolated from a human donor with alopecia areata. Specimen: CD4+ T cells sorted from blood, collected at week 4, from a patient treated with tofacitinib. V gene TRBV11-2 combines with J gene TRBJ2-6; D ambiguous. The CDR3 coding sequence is TGTGCCAGCACCCCCTCACTCTCTGGGGCCAACGTCCTGACTTTC. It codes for CASTPSLSGANVLTF. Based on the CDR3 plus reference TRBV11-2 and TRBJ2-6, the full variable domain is EAGVAQSPRYKIIEKRQSVAFWCNPISGHATLYWYQQILGQGPKLLIQFQNNGVVDDSQLPKDRFSAERLKGVDSTLKIQPAKLEDSAVYLCASTPSLSGANVLTFGAGSRLTVL.